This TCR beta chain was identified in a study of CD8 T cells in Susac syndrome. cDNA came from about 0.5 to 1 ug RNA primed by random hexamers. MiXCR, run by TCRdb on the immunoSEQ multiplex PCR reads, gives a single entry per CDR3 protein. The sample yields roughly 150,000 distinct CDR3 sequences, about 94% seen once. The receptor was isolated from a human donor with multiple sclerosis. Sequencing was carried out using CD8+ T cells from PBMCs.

CDR3 protein: CASTNWVGDEQYF. In DNA, the CDR3 is TGTGCCAGCACTAACTGGGTGGGAGACGAGCAGTACTTC. V usage is TRBV27 and J usage is TRBJ2-7; the D gene is possibly TRBD2 (5 bases). The CDR3 extends over 13 amino acids. CDR1 MNHEY and CDR2 SMNVEV come from the germline V gene (reference sequence). Trimming cost V 7 bases and J 5 bases, with 15 bases left between them.